This T cell receptor beta chain was sequenced during a study of cytomegalovirus exposure and HLA in healthy donors. Use of 60 Vbeta and 13 Jbeta primers characterized the PCR. The assay was immunoSEQ multiplex PCR, and TCRdb's table has in-frame clones only and misses some. Among around 270,000 clones listed, 80% were seen once. Germline assignment: CDR1 SGHTA and CDR2 FQGNSA. The V end lost 5 bases, the J end lost 7 bases, and 18 bases lay between the germline ends. This CDR3 region has 15 residues. As regards this clone: Its target is unknown. The same CDR3 can be traced to other DNA sequences in this sample.

Regarding the study as a whole: The authors confirmed in vitro that a few CMV-associated chains were specific for CMV antigens. Later analysis suggested most CMV-associated TCR beta chains were HLA-restricted. Among TCR beta chains, those listed as cytomegalovirus-associated numbered some 170. Reports indicated that the classifier achieved high specificity and sensitivity in diagnosing cytomegalovirus status.

The sample taken for sequencing was PBMCs. The source of this sequence is a girl aged 2-15 years in good health and CMV-seronegative. The J gene is TRBJ1-3, the V gene TRBV7-2, with a weak D call TRBD1 (6 bases). The DNA of the CDR3 is TGTGCCAGCAGCACGGACAGAGCGAATGGCAACACCATATATTTT. This gives the protein CASSTDRANGNTIYF.